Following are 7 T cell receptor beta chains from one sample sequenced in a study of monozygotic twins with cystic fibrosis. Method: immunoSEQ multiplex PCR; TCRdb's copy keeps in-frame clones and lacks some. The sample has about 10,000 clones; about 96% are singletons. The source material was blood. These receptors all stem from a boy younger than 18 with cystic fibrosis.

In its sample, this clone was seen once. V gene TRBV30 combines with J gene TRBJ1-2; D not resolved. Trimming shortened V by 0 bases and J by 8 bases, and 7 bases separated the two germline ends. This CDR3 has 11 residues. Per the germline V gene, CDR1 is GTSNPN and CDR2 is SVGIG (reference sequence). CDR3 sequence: CAWSVLGGYTF. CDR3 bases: TGTGCCTGGAGTGTATTGGGAGGCTACACCTTC.

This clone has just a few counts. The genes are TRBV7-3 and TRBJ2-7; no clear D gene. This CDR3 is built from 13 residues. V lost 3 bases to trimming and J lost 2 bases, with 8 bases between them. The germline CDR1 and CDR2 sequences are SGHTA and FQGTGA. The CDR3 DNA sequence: TGTGCCAGCAGCTTGGGTCGAACCTACGAGCAGTACTTC. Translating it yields CASSLGRTYEQYF.

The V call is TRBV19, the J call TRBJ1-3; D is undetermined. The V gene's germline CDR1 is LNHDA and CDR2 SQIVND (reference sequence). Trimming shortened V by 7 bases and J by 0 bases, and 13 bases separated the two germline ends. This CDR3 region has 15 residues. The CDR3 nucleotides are TGTGCCAGTACCCTGGAGGGCCTCTCTGGAAACACCATATATTTT. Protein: CASTLEGLSGNTIYF.

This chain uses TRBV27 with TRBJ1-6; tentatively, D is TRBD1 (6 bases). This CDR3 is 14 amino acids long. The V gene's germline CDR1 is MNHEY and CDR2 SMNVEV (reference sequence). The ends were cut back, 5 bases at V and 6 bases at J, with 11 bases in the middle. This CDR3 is CASSPPDSNSPLHF. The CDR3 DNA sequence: TGTGCCAGCAGTCCCCCGGACAGTAATTCACCCCTCCACTTT.

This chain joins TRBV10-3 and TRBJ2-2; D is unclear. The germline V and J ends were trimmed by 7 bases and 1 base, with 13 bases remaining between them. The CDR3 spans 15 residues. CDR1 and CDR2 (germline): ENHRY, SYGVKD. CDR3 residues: CAIKTGQLNTGELFF. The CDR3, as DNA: TGTGCCATCAAAACGGGCCAACTGAACACCGGGGAGCTGTTTTTT.

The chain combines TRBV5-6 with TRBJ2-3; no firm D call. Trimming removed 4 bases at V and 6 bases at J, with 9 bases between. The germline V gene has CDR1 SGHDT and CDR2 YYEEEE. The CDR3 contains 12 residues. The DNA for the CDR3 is TGTGCCAGCAGCGCCAGCAGCGATACGCAGTATTTT. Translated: CASSASSDTQYF. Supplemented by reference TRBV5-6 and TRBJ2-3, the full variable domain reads DAGVTQSPTHLIKTRGQQVTLRCSPKSGHDTVSWYQQALGQGPQFIFQYYEEEERQRGNFPDRFSGHQFPNYSSELNVNALLLGDSALYLCASSASSDTQYFGPGTRLTVL.

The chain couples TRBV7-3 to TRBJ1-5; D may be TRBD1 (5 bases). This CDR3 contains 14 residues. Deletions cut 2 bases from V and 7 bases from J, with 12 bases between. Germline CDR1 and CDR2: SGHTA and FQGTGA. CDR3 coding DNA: TGTGCCAGCAGCTTATACGGAGGGGCGCAGCCCCAGCATTTT. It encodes CASSLYGGAQPQHF.